This T cell receptor (beta chain) emerged from a study of Graves' ophthalmopathy and Graves' hyperthyroidism. Points from the study as a whole: Most expanded clonotypes in thyroid above 0.001 frequency also showed up in blood.

The sequenced template was RNA, covering the TCR beta CDR3 region. The authors performed first-round RT-PCR with HTBI primers and then a second-round multiplex PCR. TCRdb reprocessed the multiplex PCR reads via MiXCR and lists one record per CDR3 protein. Of about 1.1 million distinct CDR3 sequences in the sample, about two fifths were seen once. In the case of this clonotype: Its antigen is unidentified.

Recruitment covered hyperthyroidism patients aged 18 to 65 whose new diagnosis was of under 2 months' duration. Exclusion covered patients with other autoimmune diseases or uncontrolled infections (as well as pregnancy or lactation). Reliance was placed on clinical symptoms, serum thyroxine, TRAb, thyroid ultrasound and orbital computed tomography for diagnosis. Trimming removed 6 bases at V and 0 bases at J, with 12 bases between. The CDR3 spans 15 residues. The receptor was isolated from an adult man with Graves' hyperthyroidism. Specimen: peripheral blood or thyroid tissue (not recorded which). The J gene is TRBJ1-5, the V gene TRBV12-3 or TRBV12-4; no clear D. The CDR3 DNA reads as TGTGCCAGCAGCCAAGTGGCCGGTAGCAATCAGCCCCAGCATTTT. The encoded protein is CASSQVAGSNQPQHF.